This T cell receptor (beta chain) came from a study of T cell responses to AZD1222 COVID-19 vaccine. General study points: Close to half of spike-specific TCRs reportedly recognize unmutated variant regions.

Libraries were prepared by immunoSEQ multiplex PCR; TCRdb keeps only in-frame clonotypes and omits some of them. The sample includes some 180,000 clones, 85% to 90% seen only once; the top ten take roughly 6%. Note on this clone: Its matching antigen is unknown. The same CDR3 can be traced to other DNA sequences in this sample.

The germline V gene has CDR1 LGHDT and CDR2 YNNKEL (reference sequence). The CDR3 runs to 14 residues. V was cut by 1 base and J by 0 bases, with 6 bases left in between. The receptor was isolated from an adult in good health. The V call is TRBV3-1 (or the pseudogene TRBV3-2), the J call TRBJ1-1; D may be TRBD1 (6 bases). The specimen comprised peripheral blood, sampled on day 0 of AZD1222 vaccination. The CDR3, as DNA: TGTGCCAGCAGCCAAGGGACAGTGAACACTGAAGCTTTCTTT. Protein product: CASSQGTVNTEAFF.